A single sample is the source of the 19 T cell receptor beta chains below, sequenced in a study of blood T cells in healthy people across ages. Sample-barcoded 5' priming and a J-beta primer mix drove a second PCR of 7 to 11 cycles. A single record per CDR3 protein comes from TCRdb applying MiXCR to the 5' RACE reads. The sample records about 1.8 million distinct CDR3 sequences, roughly 49% being singletons. Sequenced input: blood. These receptors came from a woman in her thirties or forties in good health.

The V gene is TRBV13, the J gene TRBJ2-7; D gene unclear. V was pared by 5 bases and J by 6 bases, with 14 bases between. This CDR3 spans 13 amino acids. Germline-derived CDR1 and CDR2 are PRHDT and FYEKMQ (reference sequence). This chain's CDR3 is CASSPVLGTEQYF. The DNA of the CDR3 is TGTGCCAGCAGCCCGGTTCTAGGAACCGAGCAGTACTTC.

This sequence joins TRBV20-1 and TRBJ2-1; D unclear. V lost 1 base and J 4 bases, leaving 8 bases between the germline ends. The CDR3 runs 13 residues. The germline gives CDR1 DFQATT, CDR2 SNEGSKA (reference sequence). The CDR3 DNA is TGCAGTGCTAGAGTCACTACGTACAATGAGCAGTTCTTC. Encoded protein: CSARVTTYNEQFF.

The rearrangement joins TRBV12-3 or TRBV12-4 to TRBJ2-3; 7 positions agree with TRBD2. V lost 8 bases, J lost 5 bases, and 13 bases stayed unmatched. This CDR3 region has 15 residues. CDR3 sequence (DNA): TGTGCCAGCCGGCCGAGCGGGGTGGGGAGAGATACGCAGTATTTT. Amino acids: CASRPSGVGRDTQYF.

Only a few counts were recorded for this clonotype. The chain couples TRBV25-1 to TRBJ2-4; D is undetermined. CDR1 is MGHDK and CDR2 is SYGVNS in the germline V gene. The CDR3 is 11 residues long. V lost 3 bases, J lost 11 bases, and 8 bases lay in between. CDR3 coding DNA: TGTGCCAGCAGTGAGATCGGCGTTCAGTACTTC. It specifies CASSEIGVQYF.

This clonotype appeared a few times. The CDR3 DNA reads as TGTGCCAGCAGCCCCAACCGCGGGGGTTACGAGCAGTACTTC. Translation: CASSPNRGGYEQYF. The chain recombines TRBV7-6 with TRBJ2-7, with 7 positions matching TRBD2. This CDR3 is 14 amino acids long. Germline V lookup: CDR1 SGHVS, CDR2 FNYEAQ. With 5 bases clipped from V and 4 bases from J, the junction kept 8 bases outside the gene matches.

The chain carries TRBV24-1 and TRBJ2-5; 8 bases are shared with TRBD1. The CDR3 loop spans 17 amino acids. Germline lookup yields CDR1 KGHDR and CDR2 SFDVKD. The J segment lost 4 bases and the V segment lost 5 bases, leaving 14 bases of the junction unmatched. The CDR3 coding sequence is TGTGCCACCAGTGGGGAACAGGGGGACCCGACCGGAGAGACCCAGTACTTC. Its translation is CATSGEQGDPTGETQYF.

This chain joins TRBV7-2 and TRBJ2-3; D ambiguous. Germline V gives CDR1 SGHTA, CDR2 FQGNSA. V was shortened by 1 base and J by 2 bases, with 10 bases between the two germline ends. This CDR3 comprises 15 residues. CDR3 residues: CASSLGGEYTDTQYF. For the CDR3, the DNA is TGTGCCAGCAGCTTAGGCGGCGAATACACAGATACGCAGTATTTT.

This clonotype was recorded only once. This chain uses TRBV6-5 with TRBJ1-5; weak D call: TRBD1 (5 bases). The CDR3 sequence is 16 residues long. V gave up 5 bases and J gave up 2 bases, with 16 bases separating them. CDR1 and CDR2 from the germline V gene are MNHEY and SVGAGI. DNA of the CDR3: TGTGCCAGCAGTCGACCGACAGTTACTCGCAATCAGCCCCAGCATTTT. It codes for CASSRPTVTRNQPQHF.

This clonotype was seen only once. V usage is TRBV13 and J usage is TRBJ1-2; TRBD1 agrees at 7 bases. Germline V CDR1 and CDR2: PRHDT, FYEKMQ (reference sequence). The V and J ends lost 5 bases and 6 bases, in that order; junction bases with no gene match: 6. The CDR3 is 13 amino acids. CDR3 residues: CASSQGQLNGYTF. The CDR3 bases are TGTGCCAGCAGCCAGGGACAGTTAAATGGCTACACCTTC.

This chain uses TRBV6-2 or TRBV6-3 with TRBJ2-1; D remains unclear. The J call may be faulty, since TRBJ2-7 better matches the DNA end. CDR1 and CDR2 from the germline V gene are MNHEY and SVGEGT. The CDR3 sequence is 13 residues long. CDR3 loop: CASSYSNIYEQYF. The CDR3 DNA follows: TGTGCCAGCAGTTACTCGAATATCTACGAGCAGTACTTC.

The chain links TRBV6-5 to TRBJ2-4, with 9 positions matching TRBD1. The DNA end is more similar to TRBJ2-7, so the J call may be wrong. The length of the CDR3 is 15 residues. CDR1 is MNHEY, CDR2 SVGAGI, per germline. The CDR3, as DNA: TGTGCCAGCAGTTCCAAGTACAGGGGGCACGACGAGCAGTACTTC. Protein product: CASSSKYRGHDEQYF.

The chain has TRBV12-3 or TRBV12-4 and TRBJ2-1; TRBD2 is a possible D gene (5 bases). The end of the DNA fits TRBJ2-7 better, so the J call may be wrong. The CDR3 has 16 residues. CDR3 DNA sequence: TGTGCCAGCAGTTTACTTAGGACGGGATCCTACAATGAGCAGTACTTC. Its protein is CASSLLRTGSYNEQYF.

The chain has TRBV19 and TRBJ1-2; a weak D match, TRBD1 (6 bases). Trimming shortened V by 5 bases and J by 7 bases, and 11 bases separated the two germline ends. The germline V gene encodes CDR1 LNHDA and CDR2 SQIVND (reference sequence). The CDR3 contains 12 residues. CDR3: CASSVRGSGYTF. DNA for the CDR3: TGTGCCAGTAGTGTCAGGGGAAGTGGCTACACCTTC.

This clonotype has more than one count but fewer than ten. The chain links TRBV6-6 to TRBJ1-2; 7 nucleotides match TRBD1. V dropped 4 bases and J dropped 8; count of bases not matched to a gene: 7. Germline V CDR1 and CDR2: MNHNY, SVGAGI (reference sequence). The CDR3 totals 13 residues. The CDR3 nucleotides are TGTGCCAGCAGTTCAACAGGGGCGTGGGGCTACACCTTC. Its translation is CASSSTGAWGYTF.

This clonotype appeared a few times. The chain recombines TRBV9 with TRBJ2-5; D may be TRBD1 or TRBD2 (5 bases each). Germline loops: CDR1 SGDLS, CDR2 YYNGEE. Trimming shortened V by 4 bases and J by 4 bases, and 20 bases separated the two germline ends. CDR3 length: 16 amino acids. Here the CDR3 DNA reads TGTGCCAGCAGCTCGAGACCGGGACGGTTAACAGAGACCCAGTACTTC. It yields the protein CASSSRPGRLTETQYF.

The chain carries TRBV12-3 or TRBV12-4 and TRBJ2-7; TRBD1 matches at 9 bases. The ends lost 5 bases at V and 0 bases at J; junction bases unmatched: 5. The CDR3 spans 15 residues. The CDR3 region has the DNA TGTGCCAGCAGTATCGGACAGGGGTTCTCCTACGAGCAGTACTTC. Translation gives CASSIGQGFSYEQYF.

This chain connects TRBV2 to TRBJ2-3; D possibly matches TRBD1 or TRBD2 (6 bases each). This CDR3 is 17 amino acids long. Trimming took 3 bases from V and 0 from J, leaving 16 bases between them. Germline loops: CDR1 SNHLY, CDR2 FYNNEI. The CDR3, as DNA: TGTGCCAGCAGTGAGATGCTAGCGAGGGGGAGCACAGATACGCAGTATTTT. It specifies CASSEMLARGSTDTQYF. Variable domain in full (rest from reference TRBV2 and TRBJ2-3): EPEVTQTPSHQVTQMGQEVILRCVPISNHLYFYWYRQILGQKVEFLVSFYNNEISEKSEIFDDQFSVERPDGSNFTLKIRSTKLEDSAMYFCASSEMLARGSTDTQYFGPGTRLTVL.

The sample holds one count of this clonotype. The J gene is TRBJ2-3, the V gene TRBV4-1, with 13 bases fitting TRBD2. Germline CDR1 MGHRA, CDR2 YSYEKL. The CDR3 extends over 19 amino acids. V trimming: 5 bases; J trimming: 0 bases; junction bases outside the gene matches: 11. CDR3 amino acids: CASSLLAGGIKTSTDTQYF. The CDR3 DNA reads as TGCGCCAGCAGCTTACTAGCGGGGGGGATAAAAACTAGCACAGATACGCAGTATTTT.

This clonotype was counted at least ten times. The V and J genes are TRBV29-1 and TRBJ2-5; no clear D. The germline V gene has CDR1 SQVTM and CDR2 ANQGSEA. This CDR3 is built from 12 residues. V was trimmed by 1 base and J by 4 bases, leaving 7 bases between them. The CDR3 region is CSVEGLSETQYF. The CDR3 DNA sequence: TGCAGCGTTGAAGGTCTATCAGAGACCCAGTACTTC.